The 8 T cell receptor beta chains reported below all come from one sample, sequenced in a study of spatial heterogeneity in lung cancer. Using its own MiXCR run on the 5' RACE reads, TCRdb lists one record per CDR3 protein. Among roughly 70,000 distinct CDR3 sequences listed, more than 10% were seen once. Time point meaning: sample taken at primary tumor resection. Sequencing was performed on whole RNA extracted from tumor and nontumor lung tissue, or from frozen PBMC, and the material was left unsorted. The specimen was PBMCs, collected at surgery. These receptors were obtained from a male donor with early-stage non-small cell lung cancer.

V gene TRBV11-1 combines with J gene TRBJ1-1; D uncertain. V shed 5 bases and J shed 1 base, with 14 bases lying between them. The CDR3 extends over 15 amino acids. The germline CDR1 and CDR2 sequences are SGHAT and FQDESV (reference sequence). In DNA form, the CDR3 reads TGTGCCAGCAGCGGCAGCCAGACCCGGAACACTGAAGCTTTCTTT. Amino acid sequence: CASSGSQTRNTEAFF.

The chain employs TRBV6-6 and TRBJ1-3; 8 bases line up with TRBD1. CDR1 and CDR2 (germline): MNHNY, SVGAGI (reference sequence). The CDR3 has 17 residues. Losses at the gene ends were 0 bases for V and 3 bases for J; bases not matched to a gene: 7. CDR3 in amino acids: CASSYSGQGAFGNTIYF. Here the CDR3 DNA reads TGTGCCAGCAGTTACTCCGGGCAGGGGGCGTTTGGAAACACCATATATTTT.

This clonotype came up a few times. A junction end diverges from the germline sequence, so it may reflect a read error. V usage is TRBV5-6 and J usage is TRBJ2-7; 9 nucleotides agree with TRBD2. CDR3 length: 13 amino acids. Germline V gene lookup returns CDR1 SGHDT and CDR2 YYEEEE. CDR3 amino acids: CAGSGRPSYEQYF. CDR3 nucleotides: TGTGCCGGCAGCGGGAGGCCTTCCTACGAGCAGTACTTC.

This chain uses TRBV6-2 or TRBV6-3 with TRBJ2-7, with 8 bases lining up with TRBD1. Germline-derived CDR1 and CDR2 are MNHEY and SVGEGT. This CDR3 is built from 18 residues. V was pared by 2 bases and J by 1 base, with 13 bases of the junction left unmatched. The DNA for the CDR3 is TGTGCCAGCAGTTACCTAGGTGTTGGGACAGGACGGTCCTACGAGCAGTACTTC. Protein: CASSYLGVGTGRSYEQYF.

The chain recombines TRBV9 with TRBJ1-1; 10 nucleotides line up with TRBD1. Germline V lookup: CDR1 SGDLS, CDR2 YYNGEE. Trimming took 0 bases from V and 6 from J; bases not matched to a gene: 8. The CDR3 is 16 residues long. The CDR3 spells CASSVGDRGYRPEAFF. As DNA, the CDR3 is TGTGCCAGCAGCGTAGGGGACAGGGGCTATCGGCCTGAAGCTTTCTTT.

This clonotype has ten or more counts. CDR3 nucleotide sequence: TGTGCCAGCAGCTTAGAATCGATTCAAGATACGCAGTATTTT. It is translated as CASSLESIQDTQYF. The chain carries TRBV7-8 and TRBJ2-3; no clear D. V was pared by 1 base and J by 5 bases, with 10 bases between. The CDR3 covers 14 residues. Germline lookup yields CDR1 SGHVS and CDR2 FQNEAQ.

This clonotype appeared many times. The V gene is TRBV6-2 or TRBV6-3, the J gene TRBJ1-2; D call uncertain. Germline values: CDR1 MNHEY, CDR2 SVGEGT. Trimming removed 6 bases at V and 7 bases at J, with 12 bases between. The CDR3 runs 12 residues. The CDR3 DNA follows: TGTGCCAGCAGACCCCGAACCACTGGCTACACCTTC. Amino acid sequence: CASRPRTTGYTF.

The chain employs TRBV3-1 and TRBJ2-3, with 9 nucleotides matching TRBD1. Germline V CDR1 and CDR2: LGHDT, YNNKEL (reference sequence). CDR3 length: 15 amino acids. V trimming: 3 bases; J trimming: 9 bases; junction bases outside the gene matches: 10. The CDR3 region has the DNA TGTGCCAGCAGCCAGGCCGGGACAGGGCCAAACACGCAGTATTTT. Encoded protein: CASSQAGTGPNTQYF.